This TCR beta chain was sequenced during a study of shared clonotypes between healthy human individuals. Across the study: Per donor, three plates held CD4 naive cells, three held CD4 memory, two held CD8 naive and one held CD8 memory. General study points: The generation probabilities recorded for non-shared clonotypes fell below those of clonotypes shared by all four donors.

Positively selected for CCR7, the CD45RO-negative cells used as naive CD8 cells excluded terminally differentiated effector memory CD45RA+ cells. Caucasian adults residing in Nashville, Tennessee made up all the donors. Germline V gives CDR1 SGDLS, CDR2 YYNGEE. The CDR3 runs 15 residues. V was pared by 0 bases and J by 5 bases, with 15 bases between. As for this clone: No antigen is known for it.

Assay used: immunoSEQ multiplex PCR; TCRdb lists only in-frame clones, some missing. The profile covers just over 2,000,000 clones, with about 95% appearing a single time and 1% to 1.3% taken by the ten largest. The specimen was naive CD8+ T cells sorted from blood. The receptor comes from a young man in good health. J is TRBJ2-7 and V is TRBV9, with TRBD2 as a possible D gene (6 bases). CDR3 in DNA: TGTGCCAGCAGCGTAGACGGGAGTCGGTCTGACGAGCAGTACTTC. As protein: CASSVDGSRSDEQYF.